The sample holds one count of the clone carrying this TCR beta chain. Its antigen remains unknown. The data are from a study of T cell responses to AZD1222 COVID-19 vaccine. The method was immunoSEQ multiplex PCR; TCRdb's version includes in-frame clones alone and lacks a portion of them. The table includes over 85,000 clones, roughly 92% detected once. This CDR3 is 13 amino acids long. Trimming took off 0 bases at V and 12 bases at J, with 14 bases between the two ends. CDR1 and CDR2 from the germline V gene are LGHDT and YNNKEL (reference sequence). Findings and caveats of the study: Donors, mostly white British, included more females; clonal diversity was possibly underestimated.

This TCR was recovered from an adult who received the AZD1222 COVID-19 vaccine. This chain connects TRBV3-1 (or the pseudogene TRBV3-2) to TRBJ1-2; the D is unclear. The sequencing here drew on peripheral blood, taken 28 days after the second AZD1222 dose. CDR3 bases: TGTGCCAGCAGCCAAGATTTACGCCAGCGGCACACCTTC. Its translation is CASSQDLRQRHTF.